Shown below are 5 T cell receptor beta chains from a single sample sequenced in a study of cytomegalovirus exposure and HLA in healthy donors. The study ran its PCR with 60 Vbeta and 13 Jbeta primers. Profiling relied on immunoSEQ multiplex PCR, and the TCRdb table lists in-frame clones only, not all of them. This repertoire shows approximately 160,000 clones, roughly 80% found once; its top ten account for 4.8%. Source material: PBMCs. Source of these receptors: a man aged 18 to 35 in good health and CMV-seronegative.

The CDR3 DNA sequence: TGTGCCAGCAGGTCAAGGACCAGGGCCCCCACAGATACGCAGTATTTT. This codes for CASRSRTRAPTDTQYF. The chain carries TRBV27 and TRBJ2-3; a weak D match, TRBD1 (5 bases). The CDR3 is made up of 16 amino acids. CDR1 is MNHEY and CDR2 is SMNVEV in the germline V gene (reference sequence). V was clipped by 6 bases and J by 2 bases, with 18 bases between them.

This clone was seen only once. The chain is built from TRBV14 and TRBJ2-1, with 8 positions matching TRBD2. Per the germline V gene, CDR1 is SGHDN and CDR2 is FVKESK. Trimming cost V 6 bases and J 7 bases; bases outside gene matches: 5. The CDR3 totals 13 residues. In DNA form, the CDR3 reads TGTGCCAGCAGTCCGGGGGGGGGAAATGAGCAGTTCTTC. Translation: CASSPGGGNEQFF.

V gene TRBV6-1 combines with J gene TRBJ2-5; D gene unclear. V was shortened by 2 bases and J by 5 bases, with 12 bases between the two germline ends. The length of the CDR3 is 14 residues. CDR1 and CDR2 from the germline V gene are MNHNS and SASEGT. CDR3 in DNA: TGTGCCAGCAGTGAACGTTACGGGTCGGAGACCCAGTACTTC. Its protein is CASSERYGSETQYF.

On this clone: Compared with germline, one end of the junction differs, possibly owing to a read error. The V and J genes are TRBV7-9 and TRBJ2-1; no clear D gene. This CDR3 contains 12 residues. Germline V gene sequence: CDR1 SEHNR, CDR2 FQNEAQ (reference sequence). The CDR3 loop is CSSSLSAVEQFF. DNA of the CDR3: TGTTCCAGCAGCCTCTCGGCGGTTGAGCAGTTCTTC.

This clone was found a few times. The chain uses TRBV25-1 and TRBJ2-1; D is perhaps TRBD1 (5 bases). Germline CDR1 and CDR2: MGHDK and SYGVNS. V lost 2 bases and J lost 4, with 6 bases in between. The CDR3 has 13 amino acids. CDR3 DNA sequence: TGTGCCAGCAGTGAAACAGGATACAATGAGCAGTTCTTC. Its protein product is CASSETGYNEQFF.